The 15 T cell receptor beta chains given below trace back to one sample, sequenced in a study of control samples from healthy donors and cancer patients. Data came from immunoSEQ multiplex PCR; TCRdb stores just in-frame clones and leaves some out. Altogether around 180,000 clones are present, 80% to 95% being singletons, with the ten largest covering just over 2%. The sample was blood. These receptors all stem from a woman in her thirties or forties in good health.

The chain couples TRBV9 to TRBJ1-1; the match to TRBD1 covers 8 bases. Germline V gives CDR1 SGDLS, CDR2 YYNGEE. The CDR3 is 14 residues long. The V and J ends lost 4 bases and 1 base, in that order; junction bases with no gene match: 3. CDR3 loop: CASSQQGGNTEAFF. The DNA of the CDR3 is TGTGCCAGCAGCCAACAGGGGGGGAACACTGAAGCTTTCTTT.

The chain has TRBV6-5 and TRBJ2-2; D possibly corresponds to TRBD2 (5 bases). CDR1 is MNHEY and CDR2 is SVGAGI in the germline V gene. The CDR3 runs to 15 residues. The V end was cut by 10 bases, the J end by 6 bases, with 21 bases between. CDR3 nucleotides: TGTGCCATCGCGCGGGCAGCTGGGTCGGCCGGGGAGCTGTTTTTT. This gives the protein CAIARAAGSAGELFF.

The V gene is TRBV24-1, the J gene TRBJ2-5; D might be TRBD1 (6 bases). The CDR3 loop spans 16 amino acids. The germline CDR1 and CDR2 sequences are KGHDR and SFDVKD. V gave up 1 base and J gave up 3 bases, with 14 bases separating them. CDR3 bases: TGTGCCACCAGTGATTTTAAAACAGGGCCTAAAGAGACCCAGTACTTC. Translation gives CATSDFKTGPKETQYF.

The rearrangement joins TRBV6-5 to TRBJ1-6, with no clear D. With 4 bases removed from V and 8 bases from J, the gap between germline ends came to 9 bases. CDR1 is MNHEY, CDR2 SVGAGI, per germline. This CDR3 has 13 residues. The CDR3 coding sequence is TGTGCCAGCAGTTCGAACACGGATTCACCCCTCCACTTT. It yields the protein CASSSNTDSPLHF.

This sequence joins TRBV7-9 and TRBJ1-1, with D uncertain. The V end lost 4 bases, the J end lost 6 bases, and 12 bases lay between the germline ends. The germline V gene encodes CDR1 SEHNR and CDR2 FQNEAQ (reference sequence). This CDR3 comprises 13 residues. The CDR3 protein is CASSSNFFPEAFF. In nucleotides, the CDR3 is TGTGCCAGCAGCTCCAATTTCTTCCCTGAAGCTTTCTTT.

The gene calls are TRBV29-1 and TRBJ1-6; possible D gene TRBD1, 5 bases. V was pared by 6 bases and J by 8 bases, with 14 bases between. Germline lookup yields CDR1 SQVTM and CDR2 ANQGSEA. The CDR3 runs to 13 residues. The chain's CDR3 is CSVGGSEDSPLHF. DNA of the CDR3: TGCAGCGTGGGGGGGAGCGAGGATTCACCCCTCCACTTT. The variable domain in full, with the rest retrieved from reference TRBV29-1 and TRBJ1-6, is SAVISQKPSRDICQRGTSLTIQCQVDSQVTMMFWYRQQPGQSLTLIATANQGSEATYESGFVIDKFPISRPNLTFSTLTVSNMSPEDSSIYLCSVGGSEDSPLHFGNGTRLTVT.

The chain employs TRBV6-1 and TRBJ2-7, with 9 bases identical to TRBD2. Germline-derived CDR1 and CDR2 are MNHNS and SASEGT. V gave up 6 bases and J gave up 9 bases; unmatched junction bases: 15. The CDR3 sequence is 15 residues long. CDR3 sequence: CASRNLSGGLVRQYF. In DNA, the CDR3 is TGTGCCAGCAGAAATCTTAGCGGGGGATTGGTACGGCAGTACTTC.

The genes are TRBV6-5 and TRBJ2-7; 7 bases are a match to TRBD1. Per germline, CDR1 MNHEY and CDR2 SVGAGI. V was clipped by 6 bases and J by 7 bases; unmatched bases: 6. The CDR3 has 12 residues. As DNA, the CDR3 is TGTGCCAGCAGACAGGGGTCGGAGGAGCAGTACTTC. Translating it yields CASRQGSEEQYF.

This chain connects TRBV10-1 to TRBJ1-6; perhaps TRBD1 as D (5 bases). The CDR3 extends over 14 amino acids. Trimming pared 5 bases from V and 7 bases from J, leaving 12 bases between. CDR1 is WNHNN, CDR2 SYGVQD, per germline (reference sequence). DNA for the CDR3: TGCGCCAGCAGTCCCGACAGATGGAATTCACCCCTCCACTTT. It encodes CASSPDRWNSPLHF.

J is TRBJ1-1 and V is TRBV28; D is perhaps TRBD1 (5 bases). CDR3 length: 15 amino acids. V was pared by 4 bases and J by 4 bases, with 16 bases between. Germline values: CDR1 MDHEN, CDR2 SYDVKM. The CDR3 bases are TGTGCCAGCAGTTCGGGACGGGAAAGATCCACTGAAGCTTTCTTT. This translates into CASSSGRERSTEAFF.

The chain is built from TRBV11-2 and TRBJ2-1; TRBD2 matches at 8 bases. The CDR3 is made up of 15 amino acids. The ends lost 5 bases at V and 8 bases at J; junction bases unmatched: 11. In germline, CDR1 is SGHAT, CDR2 FQNNGV. The DNA for the CDR3 is TGTGCCAGCAGCCCAGCCCTCACCGGGAGGGATGAGCAGTTCTTC. As protein: CASSPALTGRDEQFF.

The chain is built from TRBV2 and TRBJ1-5; D call uncertain. Per the germline V gene, CDR1 is SNHLY and CDR2 is FYNNEI. Trimming removed 6 bases at V and 0 bases at J, with 9 bases between. The CDR3 sequence is 14 residues long. The CDR3 loop is CASRAGLSNQPQHF. The CDR3 nucleotides read TGTGCCAGCAGGGCCGGACTTAGCAATCAGCCCCAGCATTTT.

The CDR3 reads CASSETGMNTEAFF. The CDR3 nucleotides are TGTGCCAGCAGTGAAACAGGGATGAACACTGAAGCTTTCTTT. This sequence joins TRBV6-1 and TRBJ1-1, with D maybe TRBD1 (6 bases). This CDR3 has 14 amino acids. V was trimmed by 2 bases and J by 0 bases, leaving 7 bases between them. The germline CDR1 and CDR2 sequences are MNHNS and SASEGT.

The V call is TRBV2, the J call TRBJ1-1; TRBD1 aligns across 10 bases. CDR1 and CDR2 (germline): SNHLY, FYNNEI. This CDR3 has 15 amino acids. With 4 bases clipped from V and 4 bases from J, the junction kept 6 bases outside the gene matches. In DNA, the CDR3 is TGTGCCAGCAGTGGACGGGACAGGGGTACCACTGAAGCTTTCTTT. Amino acids: CASSGRDRGTTEAFF.

The genes are TRBV19 and TRBJ1-2; D gene ambiguous. Trimming cost V 4 bases and J 4 bases, with 10 bases left between them. The CDR3 sequence is 13 residues long. Germline CDR1 LNHDA, CDR2 SQIVND (reference sequence). The CDR3 spells CASSTDPTYGYTF. For the CDR3, the DNA is TGTGCCAGTAGTACAGACCCCACCTATGGCTACACCTTC.